Listed below are T cell receptor beta chains from one sample, sequenced in a study of shared clonotypes between healthy human individuals. Some clones are missing from TCRdb's copy, which holds only in-frame ones; the method was immunoSEQ multiplex PCR. The sample comprises 1.5 million to 2.5 million clones, approximately 95% of which are singletons, and approximately 1.2% rests with the top ten. The sequenced material came from naive CD8+ T cells sorted from blood. These receptors were obtained from a man younger than 35 in good health. Both conserved end residues are part of each CDR3. D genes are given only for firm matches. Clone size is given for some rows only: seen once, a few or many times, or a class if the clone is expanded.

d_gene	j_gene	abundance	v_gene	CDR3nt	CDR3aa
.	TRBJ2-5	.	TRBV11-2	TGTGCCAGCAGCTCCCTTAGGTGGGAGACCCAGTACTTC	CASSSLRWETQYF
.	TRBJ2-3	once	TRBV9	TGTGCCAGCAGCGTAGCGGGAACCGATACGCAGTATTTT	CASSVAGTDTQYF
TRBD2	TRBJ2-1	.	TRBV9	TGTGCCAGCAGCGTCGGAACTAGCGGAAGCTCCTACAATGAGCAGTTCTTC	CASSVGTSGSSYNEQFF
.	TRBJ2-3	.	TRBV19	TGTGCCAGTCTATCGGGTCCGACCTCAGATACGCAGTATTTT	CASLSGPTSDTQYF
.	TRBJ2-1	.	TRBV14	TGTGCCAGCAGCCAGGGCCCCTTGGGAGGCAATGAGCAGTTCTTC	CASSQGPLGGNEQFF
TRBD1	TRBJ1-1	.	TRBV14	TGTGCCAGCAGCCCAACCCCGGGACAGGGTAGGAACACTGAAGCTTTCTTT	CASSPTPGQGRNTEAFF
TRBD2	TRBJ2-7	.	TRBV27	TGTGCCAGCAGTGAACTAGCGGGGGGGTATCCCTACGAGCAGTACTTC	CASSELAGGYPYEQYF
.	TRBJ2-5	.	TRBV10-2	TGCGCCAGCAGTATTCTCTGGGACGGATCGCAGACCCAGTACTTC	CASSILWDGSQTQYF
.	TRBJ2-7	.	TRBV6-5	TGTGCCAGCAGTTACTACCCGGGGGCCAACGAGCAGTACTTC	CASSYYPGANEQYF
.	TRBJ2-7	.	TRBV20-1	TGCAGTGCTACAGTGATCTACGAGCAGTACTTC	CSATVIYEQYF
.	TRBJ2-2	.	TRBV28	TGTGCCAGCAAATGGAACACCGGGGAGCTGTTTTTT	CASKWNTGELFF
TRBD2	TRBJ2-2	.	TRBV19	TGTGCCAGGACTAGCGGGAGACAAACCGAGAACACCGGGGAGCTGTTTTTT	CARTSGRQTENTGELFF
TRBD2	TRBJ2-1	.	TRBV7-9	TGTGCCAGCAGCTTTGTAGCGGGGGGGCCCTATGAGCAGTTCTTC	CASSFVAGGPYEQFF
.	TRBJ2-7	.	TRBV10-2	TGCGCCAGCACCCTAGGCCCCGCCTACGAGCAGTACTTC	CASTLGPAYEQYF
TRBD1	TRBJ2-7	.	TRBV4-3	TGCGCCAGCAGCCACGAACAGGGGTGGGAGCAGTACTTC	CASSHEQGWEQYF
.	TRBJ2-7	.	TRBV9	TGTGCCAGCAGCGCCGGACAGAGTAGCTCCTACGAGCAGTACTTC	CASSAGQSSSYEQYF
TRBD2	TRBJ2-1	few	TRBV4-3	TGCGCCAGCAGCCAAGAGACTAGCGTGAGGGAAGGTGAGCAGTTCTTC	CASSQETSVREGEQFF
.	TRBJ2-3	.	TRBV6-5	TGTGCCAGCAGTTACTCCTTCACAGATACGCAGTATTTT	CASSYSFTDTQYF
TRBD1	TRBJ2-7	.	TRBV29-1	TGCAGCGTTGAAGACCCCGACAGGGAAGGTCGCCAGCAGTACTTC	CSVEDPDREGRQQYF
.	TRBJ2-1	.	TRBV30	TGTGCCTGGAACGAGGTCTCCGACGGCAATGAGCAGTTCTTC	CAWNEVSDGNEQFF
.	TRBJ2-2	.	TRBV30	TGTGCCTGGAGTCTAACTTCTACGAACACCGGGGAGCTGTTTTTT	CAWSLTSTNTGELFF
.	TRBJ1-2	.	TRBV6-5	TGTGCCAGCAGTTCGACAAATTCTAACTATGGCTACACCTTC	CASSSTNSNYGYTF
.	TRBJ2-7	.	TRBV2	TGTGCCACCATCCGAACCCTGGGACCCTACGAGCAGTACTTC	CATIRTLGPYEQYF
TRBD2	TRBJ2-1	.	TRBV13	TGTGCCAGCAGCTTAAGGGTAGCGGGGGTACACAATGAGCAGTTCTTC	CASSLRVAGVHNEQFF
TRBD2	TRBJ2-3	.	TRBV5-6	TGTGCCAGCAGCTCCGGGGGGACGCAGTATTTT	CASSSGGTQYF
.	TRBJ2-7	once	TRBV5-6	TGTGCCAGCAAGCTTACTGAACAGGCTACCTACGAGCAGTACTTC	CASKLTEQATYEQYF
.	TRBJ1-1	.	TRBV15	TGTGCCACCACCCCCGGAGGGGAGGACACTGAAGCTTTCTTT	CATTPGGEDTEAFF
.	TRBJ2-1	.	TRBV6-1	TGTGCCACACGGGGCACCCGCTCCTACAATGAGCAGTTCTTC	CATRGTRSYNEQFF